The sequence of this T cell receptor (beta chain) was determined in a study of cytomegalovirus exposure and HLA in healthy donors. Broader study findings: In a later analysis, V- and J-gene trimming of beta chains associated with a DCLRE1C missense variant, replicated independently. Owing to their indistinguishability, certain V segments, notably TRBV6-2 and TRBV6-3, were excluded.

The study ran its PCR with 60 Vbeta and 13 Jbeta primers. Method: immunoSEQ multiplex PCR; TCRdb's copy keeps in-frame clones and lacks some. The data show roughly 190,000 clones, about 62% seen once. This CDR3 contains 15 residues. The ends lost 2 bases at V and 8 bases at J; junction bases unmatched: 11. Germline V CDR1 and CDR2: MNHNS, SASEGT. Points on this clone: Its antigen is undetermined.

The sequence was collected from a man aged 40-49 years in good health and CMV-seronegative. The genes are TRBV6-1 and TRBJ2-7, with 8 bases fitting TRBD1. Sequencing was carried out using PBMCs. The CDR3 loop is CASSESGTGPWKQYF. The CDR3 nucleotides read TGTGCCAGCAGTGAATCGGGGACAGGCCCCTGGAAGCAGTACTTC.